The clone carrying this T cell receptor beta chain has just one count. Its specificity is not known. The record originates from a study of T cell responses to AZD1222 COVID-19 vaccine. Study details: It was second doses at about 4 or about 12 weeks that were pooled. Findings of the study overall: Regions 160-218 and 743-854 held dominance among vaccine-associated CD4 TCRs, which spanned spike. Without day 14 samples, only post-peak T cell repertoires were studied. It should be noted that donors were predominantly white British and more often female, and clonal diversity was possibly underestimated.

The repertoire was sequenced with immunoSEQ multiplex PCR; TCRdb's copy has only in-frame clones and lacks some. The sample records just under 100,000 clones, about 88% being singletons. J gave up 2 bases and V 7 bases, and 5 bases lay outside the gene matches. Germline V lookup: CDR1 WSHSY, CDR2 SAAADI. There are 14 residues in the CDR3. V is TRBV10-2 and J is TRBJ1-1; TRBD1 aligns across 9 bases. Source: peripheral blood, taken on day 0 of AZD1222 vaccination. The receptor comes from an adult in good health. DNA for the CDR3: TGCGCCAGCACTCGGACAGGGGATAACACTGAAGCTTTCTTT. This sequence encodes CASTRTGDNTEAFF.